This T cell receptor (beta chain) was recovered during a study of blood T cell repertoires in COVID-19. About the research overall: Samples taken during acute and convalescent COVID-19 were collected in the United States, Italy and Spain. Sources were T cells, B-cell-depleted T cells, or PBMCs; the material itself was cDNA or gDNA.

V was clipped by 7 bases and J by 10 bases; unmatched bases: 12. Germline V lookup: CDR1 MNHEY, CDR2 SMNVEV (reference sequence). CDR3 length: 15 amino acids. How the authors handled the data: Scientists estimated how many nucleated cells there were by amplifying reference gene primers. The protocol was immunoSEQ multiplex PCR, while the TCRdb copy is restricted to in-frame clones and leaves out a portion. That table supplies the V and J calls and clone size; D and trimming were determined from the DNA. The sample consists of 45,000 to 55,000 clones, 65% to 85% of them appearing once. The Seattle patients joined while their infection was active and were tracked longitudinally afterward.

The TCR originated in an elderly man with COVID-19, enrolled during active disease. The sample was peripheral blood. The chain joins TRBV27 to TRBJ2-3; 12 bases align to TRBD2. Here the CDR3 DNA reads TGTGCCAGCACCCTTCTAGCGGGAGGGGGCCTCGCGCAGTATTTT. Amino acids: CASTLLAGGGLAQYF.